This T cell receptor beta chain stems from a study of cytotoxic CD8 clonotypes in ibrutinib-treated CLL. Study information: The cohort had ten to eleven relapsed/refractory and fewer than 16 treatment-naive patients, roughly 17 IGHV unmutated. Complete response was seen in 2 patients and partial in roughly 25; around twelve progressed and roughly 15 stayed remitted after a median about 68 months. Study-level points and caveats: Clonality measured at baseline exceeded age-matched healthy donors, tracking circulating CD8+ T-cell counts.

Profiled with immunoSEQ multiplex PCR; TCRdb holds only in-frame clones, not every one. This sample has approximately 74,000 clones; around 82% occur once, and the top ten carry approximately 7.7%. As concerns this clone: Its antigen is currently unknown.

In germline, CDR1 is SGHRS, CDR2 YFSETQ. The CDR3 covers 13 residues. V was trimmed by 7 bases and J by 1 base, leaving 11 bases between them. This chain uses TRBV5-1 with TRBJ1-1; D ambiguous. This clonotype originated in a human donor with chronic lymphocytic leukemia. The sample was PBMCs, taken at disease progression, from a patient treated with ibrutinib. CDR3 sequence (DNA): TGCGCCAGCGGCTATGGTCGGAACACTGAAGCTTTCTTT. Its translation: CASGYGRNTEAFF.